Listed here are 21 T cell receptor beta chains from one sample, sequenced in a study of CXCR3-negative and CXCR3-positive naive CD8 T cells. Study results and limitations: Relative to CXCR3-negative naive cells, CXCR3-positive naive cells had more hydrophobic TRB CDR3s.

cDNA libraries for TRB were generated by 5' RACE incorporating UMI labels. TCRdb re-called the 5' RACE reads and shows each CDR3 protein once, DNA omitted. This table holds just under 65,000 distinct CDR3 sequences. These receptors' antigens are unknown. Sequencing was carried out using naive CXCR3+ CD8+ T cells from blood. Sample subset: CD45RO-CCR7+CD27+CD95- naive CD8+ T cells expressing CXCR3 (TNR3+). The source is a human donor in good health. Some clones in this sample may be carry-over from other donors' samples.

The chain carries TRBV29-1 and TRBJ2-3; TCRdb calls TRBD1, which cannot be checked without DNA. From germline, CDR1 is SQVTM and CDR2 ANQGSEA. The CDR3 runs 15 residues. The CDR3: CSVVTDRGRTDTQYF.

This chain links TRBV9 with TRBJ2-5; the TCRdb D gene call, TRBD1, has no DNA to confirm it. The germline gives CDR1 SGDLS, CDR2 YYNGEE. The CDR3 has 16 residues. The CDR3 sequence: CASSVDPQGGVETQYF.

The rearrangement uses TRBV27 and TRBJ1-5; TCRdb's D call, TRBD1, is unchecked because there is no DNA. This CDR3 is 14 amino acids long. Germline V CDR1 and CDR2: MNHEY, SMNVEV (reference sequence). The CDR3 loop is CASSLLGGSEPQHF.

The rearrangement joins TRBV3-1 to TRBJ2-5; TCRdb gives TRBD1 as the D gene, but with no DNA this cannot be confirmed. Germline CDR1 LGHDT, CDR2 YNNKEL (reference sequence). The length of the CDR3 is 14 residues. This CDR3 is CASTHLFGFGTQYF.

CDR3 residues: CASSQSAAGGPHNEQFF. The chain links TRBV3-1 to TRBJ2-1; there is no DNA to check the TCRdb D call of TRBD2. CDR3 length equals 17 residues. Per the germline V gene, CDR1 is LGHDT and CDR2 is YNNKEL (reference sequence).

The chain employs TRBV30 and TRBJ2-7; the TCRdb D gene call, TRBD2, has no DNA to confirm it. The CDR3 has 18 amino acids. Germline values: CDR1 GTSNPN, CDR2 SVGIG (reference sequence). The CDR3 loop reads CAWSPIGLAGGPDYEQYF.

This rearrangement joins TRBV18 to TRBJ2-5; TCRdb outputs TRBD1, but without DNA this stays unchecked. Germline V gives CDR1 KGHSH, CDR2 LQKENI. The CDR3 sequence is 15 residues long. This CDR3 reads CASSTPDWGEETQYF.

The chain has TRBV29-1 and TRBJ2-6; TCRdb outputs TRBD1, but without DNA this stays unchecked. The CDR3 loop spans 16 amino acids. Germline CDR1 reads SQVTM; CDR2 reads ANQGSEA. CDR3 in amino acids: CSALDRGVSGANVLTF.

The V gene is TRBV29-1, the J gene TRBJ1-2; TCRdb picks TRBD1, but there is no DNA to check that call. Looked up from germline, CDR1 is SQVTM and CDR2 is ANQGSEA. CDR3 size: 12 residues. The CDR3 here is CSVGGQSYGYTF.

CDR3 in amino acids: CAWSGGDRVYTEAFF. The V gene is TRBV30, the J gene TRBJ1-1. The CDR3 totals 15 residues. Germline CDR1 reads GTSNPN; CDR2 reads SVGIG (reference sequence).

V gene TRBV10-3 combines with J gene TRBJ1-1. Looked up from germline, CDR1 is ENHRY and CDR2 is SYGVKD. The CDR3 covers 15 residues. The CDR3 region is CAISETEWEYPEAFF.

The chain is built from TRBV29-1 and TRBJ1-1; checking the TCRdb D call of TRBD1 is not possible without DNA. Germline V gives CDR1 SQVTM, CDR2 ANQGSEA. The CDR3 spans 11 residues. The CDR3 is CSEIRDTEAFF.

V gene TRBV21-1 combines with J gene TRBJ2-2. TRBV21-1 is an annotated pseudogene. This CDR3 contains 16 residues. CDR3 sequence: CASSKVKVGSTGELFF.

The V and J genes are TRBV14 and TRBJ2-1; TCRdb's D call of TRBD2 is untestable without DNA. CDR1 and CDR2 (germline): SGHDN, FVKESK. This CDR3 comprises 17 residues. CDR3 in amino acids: CASSQDRLAGGYNEQFF. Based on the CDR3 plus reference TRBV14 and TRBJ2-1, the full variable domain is EAGVTQFPSHSVIEKGQTVTLRCDPISGHDNLYWYRRVMGKEIKFLLHFVKESKQDESGMPNNRFLAERTGGTYSTLKVQPAELEDSGVYFCASSQDRLAGGYNEQFFGPGTRLTVL.

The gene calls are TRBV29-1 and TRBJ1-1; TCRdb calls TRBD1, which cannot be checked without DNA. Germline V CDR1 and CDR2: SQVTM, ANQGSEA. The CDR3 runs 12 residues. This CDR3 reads CSALGHNTEAFF.

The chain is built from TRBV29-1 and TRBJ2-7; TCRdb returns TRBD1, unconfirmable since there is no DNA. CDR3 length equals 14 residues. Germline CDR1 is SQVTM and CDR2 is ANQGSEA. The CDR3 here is CSVIIRDRGDEQYF.

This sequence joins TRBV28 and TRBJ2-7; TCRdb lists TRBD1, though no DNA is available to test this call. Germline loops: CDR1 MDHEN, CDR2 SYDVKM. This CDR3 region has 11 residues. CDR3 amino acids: CASSRQEEQYF.

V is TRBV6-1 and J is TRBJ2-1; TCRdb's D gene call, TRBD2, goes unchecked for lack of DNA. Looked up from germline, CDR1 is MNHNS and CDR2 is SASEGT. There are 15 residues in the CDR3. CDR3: CASSDGLEGYNEQFF.

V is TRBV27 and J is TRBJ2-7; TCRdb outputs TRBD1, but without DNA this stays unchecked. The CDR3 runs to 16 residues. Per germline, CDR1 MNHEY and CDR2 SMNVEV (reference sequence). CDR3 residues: CASSELPGQPSYEQYF.

The CDR3 sequence: CSVEGTSGFYGYTF. This chain uses TRBV29-1 with TRBJ1-2; TCRdb designates TRBD1, a call that cannot be tested without DNA. CDR1 and CDR2 from the germline V gene are SQVTM and ANQGSEA. This CDR3 is built from 14 residues.

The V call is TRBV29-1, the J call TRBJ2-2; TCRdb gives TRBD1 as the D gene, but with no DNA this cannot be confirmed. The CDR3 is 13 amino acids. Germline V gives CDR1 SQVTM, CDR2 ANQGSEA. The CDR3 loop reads CSVGTGASGELFF.